The rows below give T cell receptor beta chains drawn from one sample of a study of cytomegalovirus exposure and HLA in healthy donors. Data came from immunoSEQ multiplex PCR; TCRdb stores just in-frame clones and leaves some out. The table has 100,000 to 150,000 clones, roughly 84% seen once; the top ten hold under 2%. Sample: PBMCs. Source of these receptors: a boy younger than 18 in good health and CMV-seronegative. CDR3s include the opening cysteine and the closing phenylalanine or tryptophan. D genes are given only for firm matches. Only some rows state a clone size, as once, few, many or a class for expanded clones.

d_call,v_call,clone_size,j_call,cdr3_nt,cdr3_aa
-,TRBV4-1,-,TRBJ2-5,TGCGCCAGCAGCCAAGATAGGACCCAGTACTTC,CASSQDRTQYF
-,TRBV7-3,once,TRBJ1-2,TGTGCCAGCAGCCCCGGACAAGTCTATGGCTACACCTTC,CASSPGQVYGYTF
TRBD2,TRBV7-8,-,TRBJ2-7,TGTGCCAGCAGCTTAGGGCGGGGGAGCTCCTACGAGCAGTACTTC,CASSLGRGSSYEQYF
-,TRBV27,-,TRBJ2-7,TGTGCCAGCAGTTTAGAGGCGGAGGGGCACGAGCAGTACTTC,CASSLEAEGHEQYF
-,TRBV6-1,-,TRBJ1-2,TGTGCCAGCCCGTTTAACGGGTCCGGCGGCTATGGCTACACCTTC,CASPFNGSGGYGYTF
-,TRBV6-1,-,TRBJ1-2,TGTGCCAGCATTGTGGAAGGGGACTATGGCTACACCTTC,CASIVEGDYGYTF
-,TRBV27,-,TRBJ2-5,TGTGCCAGCAGTTTATCGTTTGGAGCACAAGAGACCCAGTACTTC,CASSLSFGAQETQYF
TRBD2,TRBV11-2,-,TRBJ2-3,TGTGCCAGCAGTTACCTCGTAGGACTAGCGGGAGTGGCAGATACGCAGTATTTT,CASSYLVGLAGVADTQYF
TRBD2,TRBV7-2,-,TRBJ2-3,TGTGCCAGCAGCTTAGCCAGCGGGAGGGGGGATACGCAGTATTTT,CASSLASGRGDTQYF
-,TRBV19,-,TRBJ1-2,TGTGCCAGTAGTATACCGAGGCGGGGCTACACCTTC,CASSIPRRGYTF
TRBD1,TRBV19,-,TRBJ1-4,TGTGCCAGTAGTACCCGAGGGACAGGCGATAATGAAAAACTGTTTTTT,CASSTRGTGDNEKLFF
-,TRBV18,-,TRBJ1-1,TGTGCCAGCTCACCACTTGAGGTCCTGAAGGACACTGAAGCTTTCTTT,CASSPLEVLKDTEAFF
-,TRBV9,-,TRBJ1-4,TGTGCCAGCAGCTACAGGCTAGGCAATGAAAAACTGTTTTTT,CASSYRLGNEKLFF
-,TRBV5-4,-,TRBJ2-1,TGTGCCAGCAGCTTGGAAGTCCGTCTAAGTGAGCAGTTCTTC,CASSLEVRLSEQFF
-,TRBV7-9,-,TRBJ2-7,TGTGCCAGCAGCCTACGAGGCAGGGCCTACGAGCAGTACTTC,CASSLRGRAYEQYF
-,TRBV4-3,few,TRBJ1-1,TGCGCCAGCAGCCAAGATCAGGGTATGGCTTTCTTT,CASSQDQGMAFF
TRBD1,TRBV7-9,-,TRBJ2-7,TGTGCCAGCAGCTTGGCGCCGGGACAGCCGACCTACGAGCAGTACTTC,CASSLAPGQPTYEQYF
-,TRBV19,-,TRBJ1-2,TGTGCCAGTAGTACACAGGGATCTGGCTACACCTTC,CASSTQGSGYTF
TRBD2,TRBV9,-,TRBJ2-1,TGTGCCAGCAGGGGAAAGGGCGGGAGCTCCTACAATGAGCAGTTCTTC,CASRGKGGSSYNEQFF
TRBD1,TRBV7-9,-,TRBJ1-3,TGTGCCAGCAGCTTAGGACAGGGTTCTGGAAACACCATATATTTT,CASSLGQGSGNTIYF
-,TRBV15,-,TRBJ2-3,TGTGCCACCAGCAGCTTTCAGGGGCTGAACACAGATACGCAGTATTTT,CATSSFQGLNTDTQYF
-,TRBV7-6,few,TRBJ1-1,TGTGCCAGCAGCCCGGCGGGGCTACCGAACACTGAAGCTTTCTTT,CASSPAGLPNTEAFF
-,TRBV28,-,TRBJ1-1,TGTGCCAGCAGGAGAGCCCTCTTAACAGGGAACACTGAAGCTTTCTTT,CASRRALLTGNTEAFF
-,TRBV6-5,-,TRBJ2-2,TGTGCCAGCAGTTACCTGGGCAGGGGCAACACCGGGGAGCTGTTTTTT,CASSYLGRGNTGELFF
TRBD2,TRBV9,-,TRBJ2-1,TGTGCCAGCAGCGTAGCGGGGGGGCCCTACAATGAGCAGTTCTTC,CASSVAGGPYNEQFF
-,TRBV19,-,TRBJ1-4,TGTGCCAGTAGGGGGAGGTCTGAAGAAAAACTGTTTTTT,CASRGRSEEKLFF
-,TRBV7-9,once,TRBJ2-7,TGTTCCAGCAGCTTAGCCGGAGACGAGCAGTACTTC,CSSSLAGDEQYF
-,TRBV6-5,-,TRBJ2-3,TGTGCCAGCAGTTCCGGGTACGGGGGAACAGATACGCAGTATTTT,CASSSGYGGTDTQYF
-,TRBV19,-,TRBJ1-2,TGTGCCAGTAGTATAGATCGGCCGAGGGGGGGATCTAATGGCTACACCTTC,CASSIDRPRGGSNGYTF
-,TRBV12-5,once,TRBJ1-5,TGTGCTAGTGGTTCGAGCGGTCAGCCCCAGCATTTT,CASGSSGQPQHF
TRBD1,TRBV5-1,-,TRBJ1-2,TGCGCCAGCAGCTTAGAGGGGGCTTGGGGCTACACCTTC,CASSLEGAWGYTF
-,TRBV9,-,TRBJ1-2,TGTGCCAGCAGCCCAGGGGATTATTATGGCTACACCTTC,CASSPGDYYGYTF
-,TRBV4-3,-,TRBJ2-1,TGCGCCAGCAGCCCAAGAACTTTCCATGAGCAGTTCTTC,CASSPRTFHEQFF
-,TRBV4-1,-,TRBJ1-1,TGCGCCAGCAGCCAAGGGGGGGAGTACACTGAAGCTTTCTTT,CASSQGGEYTEAFF
TRBD1,TRBV30,-,TRBJ1-3,TGTGCCTGGACATCCGGGACAGCTGGAAACACCATATATTTT,CAWTSGTAGNTIYF
TRBD2,TRBV25-1,-,TRBJ2-7,TGTGCCAGCAGTGCGGCGGGAGCTGTCCGCGAGCAGTACTTC,CASSAAGAVREQYF
TRBD2,TRBV7-3,-,TRBJ2-7,TGTGCCAGCAGCTTATCGGGGGGGTCCCCCTACGAGCAGTACTTC,CASSLSGGSPYEQYF
TRBD1,TRBV11-3,few,TRBJ2-2,TGTGCCAGCGGCCGGACAGGGAACACCGGGGAGCTGTTTTTT,CASGRTGNTGELFF
TRBD2,TRBV7-9,once,TRBJ2-1,TGTGCCACGCTGAGCGGGAGTTGGGGCAATGAGCAGTTCTTC,CATLSGSWGNEQFF
-,TRBV25-1,-,TRBJ2-7,TGTGCCAGCACCCCAATAGAGGGGGTCCACGAGCAGTACTTC,CASTPIEGVHEQYF
-,TRBV9,-,TRBJ2-3,TGTGCCAGCAGCTTGGGACACCCCACAGATACGCAGTATTTT,CASSLGHPTDTQYF
TRBD1,TRBV15,-,TRBJ2-1,TGTGCCACCGCAGGGGACAGGGGTACAGACGATTACAATGAGCAGTTCTTC,CATAGDRGTDDYNEQFF
-,TRBV6-1,-,TRBJ2-3,TGTGCCAGTACTCTCTCAAGCACAGATACGCAGTATTTT,CASTLSSTDTQYF
-,TRBV2,-,TRBJ1-2,TGTGCCAGCAGTGAAGCGCATGCGGAGGGTAACTATGGCTACACCTTC,CASSEAHAEGNYGYTF
TRBD1,TRBV10-3,-,TRBJ1-2,TGTGCCATCAGCGAAAGGGGGACGGGACAGTCGGCGGGTGGCTACACCTTC,CAISERGTGQSAGGYTF